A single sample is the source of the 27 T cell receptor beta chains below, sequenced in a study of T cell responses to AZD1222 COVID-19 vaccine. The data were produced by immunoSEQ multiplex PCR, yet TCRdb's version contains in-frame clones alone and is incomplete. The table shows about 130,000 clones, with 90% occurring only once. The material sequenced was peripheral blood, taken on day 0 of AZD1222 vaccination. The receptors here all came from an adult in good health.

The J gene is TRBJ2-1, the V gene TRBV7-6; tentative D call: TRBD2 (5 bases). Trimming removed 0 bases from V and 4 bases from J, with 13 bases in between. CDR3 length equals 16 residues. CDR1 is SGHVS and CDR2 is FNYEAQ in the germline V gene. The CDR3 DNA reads TGTGCCAGCAGCTTAGCGACCGGGATCTCTTACAATGAGCAGTTCTTC. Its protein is CASSLATGISYNEQFF.

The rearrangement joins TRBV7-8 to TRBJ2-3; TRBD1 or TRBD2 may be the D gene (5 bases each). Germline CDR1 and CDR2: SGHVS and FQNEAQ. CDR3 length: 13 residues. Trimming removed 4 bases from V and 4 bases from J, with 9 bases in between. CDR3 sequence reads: CASSSLGPDTQYF. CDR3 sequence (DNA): TGTGCCAGCAGCTCCCTGGGACCAGATACGCAGTATTTT. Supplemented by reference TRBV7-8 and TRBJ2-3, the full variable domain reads GAGVSQSPRYKVAKRGQDVALRCDPISGHVSLFWYQQALGQGPEFLTYFQNEAQLDKSGLPSDRFFAERPEGSVSTLKIQRTQQEDSAVYLCASSSLGPDTQYFGPGTRLTVL.

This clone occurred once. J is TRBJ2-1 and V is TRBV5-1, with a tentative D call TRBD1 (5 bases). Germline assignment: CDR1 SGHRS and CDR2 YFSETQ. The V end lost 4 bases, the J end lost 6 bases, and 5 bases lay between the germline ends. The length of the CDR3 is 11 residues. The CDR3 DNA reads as TGCGCCAGCAGCCAGGGCAATGAGCAGTTCTTC. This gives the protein CASSQGNEQFF.

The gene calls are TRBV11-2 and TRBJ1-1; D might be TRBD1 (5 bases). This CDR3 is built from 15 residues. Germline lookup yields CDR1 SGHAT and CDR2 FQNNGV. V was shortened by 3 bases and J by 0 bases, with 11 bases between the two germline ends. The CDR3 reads CASSFSGRLNTEAFF. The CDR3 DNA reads TGTGCCAGCAGCTTCTCAGGGAGGTTGAACACTGAAGCTTTCTTT. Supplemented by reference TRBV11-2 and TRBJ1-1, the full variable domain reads EAGVAQSPRYKIIEKRQSVAFWCNPISGHATLYWYQQILGQGPKLLIQFQNNGVVDDSQLPKDRFSAERLKGVDSTLKIQPAKLEDSAVYLCASSFSGRLNTEAFFGQGTRLTVV.

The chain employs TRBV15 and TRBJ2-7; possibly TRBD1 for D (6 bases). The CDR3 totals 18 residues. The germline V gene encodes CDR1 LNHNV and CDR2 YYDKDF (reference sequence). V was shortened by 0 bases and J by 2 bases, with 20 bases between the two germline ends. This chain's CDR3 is CATSRDQGRGTLTYEQYF. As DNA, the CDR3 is TGTGCCACCAGCAGAGATCAAGGGAGAGGGACACTTACCTACGAGCAGTACTTC.

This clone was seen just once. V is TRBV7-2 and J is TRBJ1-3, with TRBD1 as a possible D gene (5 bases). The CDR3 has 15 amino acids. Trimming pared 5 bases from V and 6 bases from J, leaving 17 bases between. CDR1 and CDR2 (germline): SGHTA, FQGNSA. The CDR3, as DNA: TGTGCCAGCAGCCCGCAGGGTAAAGATTTAAACACCATATATTTT. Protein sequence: CASSPQGKDLNTIYF.

Here the CDR3 reads CASSSRAPYMQFF. The CDR3 nucleotides are TGTGCCAGCAGTTCCCGGGCTCCATATATGCAGTTCTTC. This sequence joins TRBV27 and TRBJ2-1, with D uncertain. CDR1 is MNHEY and CDR2 is SMNVEV in the germline V gene (reference sequence). The CDR3 consists of 13 residues. Trimming cost V 4 bases and J 12 bases, with 16 bases left between them.

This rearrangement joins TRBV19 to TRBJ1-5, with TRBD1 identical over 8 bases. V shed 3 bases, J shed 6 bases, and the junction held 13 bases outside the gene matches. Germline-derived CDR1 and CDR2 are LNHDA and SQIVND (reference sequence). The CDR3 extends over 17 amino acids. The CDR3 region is CASSIPPQGAGVQPQHF. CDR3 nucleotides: TGTGCCAGTAGTATCCCACCCCAGGGGGCGGGGGTTCAGCCCCAGCATTTT.

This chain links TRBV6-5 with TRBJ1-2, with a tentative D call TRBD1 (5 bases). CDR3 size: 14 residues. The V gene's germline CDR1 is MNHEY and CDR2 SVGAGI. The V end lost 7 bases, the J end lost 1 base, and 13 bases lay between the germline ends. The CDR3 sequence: CASTSLGVNYGYTF. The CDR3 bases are TGTGCCAGCACATCCCTAGGGGTTAACTATGGCTACACCTTC.

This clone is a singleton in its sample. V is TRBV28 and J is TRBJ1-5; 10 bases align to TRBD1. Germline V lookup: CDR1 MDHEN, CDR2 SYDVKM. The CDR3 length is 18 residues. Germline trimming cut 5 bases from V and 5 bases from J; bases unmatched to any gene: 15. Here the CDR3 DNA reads TGTGCCAGCAGTCTACTCCTTCCCGGGACAGGGGTAGATCAGCCCCAGCATTTT. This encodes CASSLLLPGTGVDQPQHF.

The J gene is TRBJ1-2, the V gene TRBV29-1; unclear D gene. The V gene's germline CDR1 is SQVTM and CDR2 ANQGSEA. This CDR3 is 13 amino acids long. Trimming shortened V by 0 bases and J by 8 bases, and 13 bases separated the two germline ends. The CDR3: CSVEDTASGGYTF. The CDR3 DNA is TGCAGCGTTGAAGATACCGCCTCGGGGGGCTACACCTTC.

DNA of the CDR3: TGTGCCAGCAGCTCACCGACAGGGGAGAGAGCTGAAGCTTTCTTT. Protein product: CASSSPTGERAEAFF. This chain uses TRBV5-4 with TRBJ1-1; TRBD1 matches at 8 bases. The germline gives CDR1 SGHNT, CDR2 YYREEE (reference sequence). The V gene end was trimmed by 3 bases and the J gene end by 6 bases; junction bases not matched to a gene: 10. CDR3 size: 15 residues.

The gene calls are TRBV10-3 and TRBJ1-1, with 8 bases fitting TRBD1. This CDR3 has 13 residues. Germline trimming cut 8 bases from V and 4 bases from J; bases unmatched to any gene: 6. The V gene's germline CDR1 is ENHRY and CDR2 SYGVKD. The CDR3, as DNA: TGTGCCATCGGAGACAGGGGAGGCACTGAAGCTTTCTTT. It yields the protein CAIGDRGGTEAFF.

CDR3 coding DNA: TGTGCCAGCAGCCCAGGACCCGAAAGCAGGGAACAGTACTTC. Protein sequence: CASSPGPESREQYF. V usage is TRBV5-4 and J usage is TRBJ2-7; TRBD1 might be the D (5 bases). There are 14 residues in the CDR3. V was trimmed by 4 bases and J by 10 bases, leaving 21 bases between them. Germline CDR1 is SGHNT and CDR2 is YYREEE (reference sequence).

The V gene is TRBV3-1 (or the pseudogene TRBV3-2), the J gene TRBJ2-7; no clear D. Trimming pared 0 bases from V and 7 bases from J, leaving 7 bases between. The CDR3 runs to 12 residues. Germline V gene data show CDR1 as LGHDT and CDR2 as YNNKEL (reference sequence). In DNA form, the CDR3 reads TGTGCCAGCAGCCAAGATCTCGGGGAGCAGTACTTC. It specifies CASSQDLGEQYF.

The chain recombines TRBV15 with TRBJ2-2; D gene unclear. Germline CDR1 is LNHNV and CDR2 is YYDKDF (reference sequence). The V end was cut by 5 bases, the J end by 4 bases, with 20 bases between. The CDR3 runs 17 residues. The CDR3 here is CATSRMGMGLGTGELFF. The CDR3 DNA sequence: TGTGCCACCAGCCGGATGGGGATGGGGTTGGGCACCGGGGAGCTGTTTTTT. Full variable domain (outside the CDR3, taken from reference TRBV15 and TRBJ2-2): DAMVIQNPRYQVTQFGKPVTLSCSQTLNHNVMYWYQQKSSQAPKLLFHYYDKDFNNEADTPDNFQSRRPNTSFCFLDIRSPGLGDTAMYLCATSRMGMGLGTGELFFGEGSRLTVL.

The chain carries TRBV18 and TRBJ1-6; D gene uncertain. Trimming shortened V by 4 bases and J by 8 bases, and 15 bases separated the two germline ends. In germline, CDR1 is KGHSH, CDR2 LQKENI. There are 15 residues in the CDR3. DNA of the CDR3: TGTGCCAGCTCACTTCCTAGCCAGAAGTATTCACCCCTCCACTTT. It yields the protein CASSLPSQKYSPLHF. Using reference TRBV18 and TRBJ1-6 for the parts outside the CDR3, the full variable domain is NAGVMQNPRHLVRRRGQEARLRCSPMKGHSHVYWYRQLPEEGLKFMVYLQKENIIDESGMPKERFSAEFPKEGPSILRIQQVVRGDSAAYFCASSLPSQKYSPLHFGNGTRLTVT.

For the CDR3, the DNA is TGTGCCAGTCAACAGGGGGCAGCGGGGGCCAACGTCCTGACTTTC. This translates into CASQQGAAGANVLTF. The rearrangement links TRBV28 to TRBJ2-6, with 9 positions matching TRBD1. Looked up from germline, CDR1 is MDHEN and CDR2 is SYDVKM. With V trimmed by 9 bases and J by 4 bases, 7 bases remained unmatched. This CDR3 spans 15 amino acids.

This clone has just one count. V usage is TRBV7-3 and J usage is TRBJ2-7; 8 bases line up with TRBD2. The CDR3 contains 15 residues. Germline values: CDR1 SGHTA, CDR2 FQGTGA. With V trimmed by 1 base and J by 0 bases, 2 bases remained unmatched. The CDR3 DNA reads TGTGCCAGCAGCTTAAGGGGGACTAGCTCCTACGAGCAGTACTTC. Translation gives CASSLRGTSSYEQYF.

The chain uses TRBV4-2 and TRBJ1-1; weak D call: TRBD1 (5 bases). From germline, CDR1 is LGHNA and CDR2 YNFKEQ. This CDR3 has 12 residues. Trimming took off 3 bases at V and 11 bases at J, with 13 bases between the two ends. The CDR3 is CASSQGRSAAFF. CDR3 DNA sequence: TGTGCCAGCAGCCAGGGGCGGTCGGCGGCTTTCTTT.

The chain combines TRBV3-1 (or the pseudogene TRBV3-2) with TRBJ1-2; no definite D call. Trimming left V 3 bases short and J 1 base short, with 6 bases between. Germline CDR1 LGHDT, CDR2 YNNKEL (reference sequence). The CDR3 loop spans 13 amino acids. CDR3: CASSQDHNYGYTF. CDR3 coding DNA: TGTGCCAGCAGCCAGGACCATAACTATGGCTACACCTTC.

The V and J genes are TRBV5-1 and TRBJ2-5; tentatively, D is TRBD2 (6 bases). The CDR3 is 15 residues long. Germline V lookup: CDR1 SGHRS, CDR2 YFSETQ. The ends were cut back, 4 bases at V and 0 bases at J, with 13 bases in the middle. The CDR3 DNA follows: TGCGCCAGCAGCACTAGGACTACCTACCAAGAGACCCAGTACTTC. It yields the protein CASSTRTTYQETQYF.

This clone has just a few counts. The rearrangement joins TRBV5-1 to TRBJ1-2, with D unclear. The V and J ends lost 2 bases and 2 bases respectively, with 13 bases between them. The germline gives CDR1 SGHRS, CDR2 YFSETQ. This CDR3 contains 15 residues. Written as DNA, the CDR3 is TGCGCCAGCAGCTTCTTAGGGTCTACAAACTATGGCTACACCTTC. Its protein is CASSFLGSTNYGYTF.

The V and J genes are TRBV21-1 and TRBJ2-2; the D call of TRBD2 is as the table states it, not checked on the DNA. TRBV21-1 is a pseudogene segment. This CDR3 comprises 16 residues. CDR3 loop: CASSKGLASNTGELFF. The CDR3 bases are TGTGCCAGCAGCAAAGGACTAGCGTCGAACACCGGGGAGCTGTTTTTT.

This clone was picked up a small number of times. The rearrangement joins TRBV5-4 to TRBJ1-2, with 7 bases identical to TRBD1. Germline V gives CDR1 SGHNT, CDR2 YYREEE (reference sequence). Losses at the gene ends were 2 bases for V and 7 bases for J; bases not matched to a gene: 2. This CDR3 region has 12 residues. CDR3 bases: TGTGCCAGCAGCTTACAGGGGACTGGCTACACCTTC. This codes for CASSLQGTGYTF.

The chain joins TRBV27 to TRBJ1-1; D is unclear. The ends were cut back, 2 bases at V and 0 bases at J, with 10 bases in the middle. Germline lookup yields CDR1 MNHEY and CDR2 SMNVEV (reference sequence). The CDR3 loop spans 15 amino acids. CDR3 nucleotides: TGTGCCAGCAGTTTAAAGAAGGTATTGAACACTGAAGCTTTCTTT. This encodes CASSLKKVLNTEAFF.

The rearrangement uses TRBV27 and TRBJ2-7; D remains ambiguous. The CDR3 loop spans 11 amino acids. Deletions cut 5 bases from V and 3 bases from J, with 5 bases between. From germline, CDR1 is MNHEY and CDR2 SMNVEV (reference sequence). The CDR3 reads CASSDNYEQYF. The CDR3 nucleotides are TGTGCCAGCAGTGACAACTACGAGCAGTACTTC.